One sample yielded the 27 T cell receptor beta chains listed below, sequenced in a study of sequential checkpoint blockade in melanoma. Treatment in this sample: randomized to nivolumab then ipilimumab (arm A) or the reverse (arm B). Sequencing used immunoSEQ multiplex PCR; TCRdb keeps in-frame clones, though not all of them. Of fewer than 45,000 clones in the sample, just over 85% are singletons; the top ten hold roughly an eighth. The specimen was CD8+ T cells sorted from blood (inferred from file names), collected from a patient given nivolumab and ipilimumab in sequence. The source is a human donor with melanoma.

V is TRBV27 and J is TRBJ2-4; a weak D match, TRBD2 (6 bases). CDR3 size: 12 residues. Germline V gene data show CDR1 as MNHEY and CDR2 as SMNVEV (reference sequence). Trimming stripped 3 bases from V and 8 bases from J, with 8 bases between. CDR3 amino acids: CASSLRGHIQYF. The CDR3 DNA sequence: TGTGCCAGCAGTTTGCGGGGCCACATTCAGTACTTC.

The chain combines TRBV9 with TRBJ2-7, with TRBD1 matching over 9 bases. The CDR3 covers 16 residues. Trimming cost V 3 bases and J 4 bases; bases outside gene matches: 11. Germline V gene data show CDR1 as SGDLS and CDR2 as YYNGEE. The CDR3 region is CASSAGTGSSFYEQYF. As DNA, the CDR3 is TGTGCCAGCAGCGCCGGGACAGGGAGTTCATTTTACGAGCAGTACTTC.

This chain connects TRBV5-6 to TRBJ2-6; D is possibly TRBD1 (6 bases). The V end was cut by 4 bases, the J end by 8 bases, with 16 bases between. Germline assignment: CDR1 SGHDT and CDR2 YYEEEE. The CDR3 has 15 amino acids. DNA of the CDR3: TGTGCCAGCAGCCCGCGACAGGAGTTGACCAACGTCCTGACTTTC. Amino acid sequence: CASSPRQELTNVLTF.

The chain couples TRBV19 to TRBJ1-1; the D is unclear. V lost 5 bases, J lost 1 base, and 11 bases lay in between. The CDR3 loop spans 14 amino acids. CDR1 and CDR2 (germline): LNHDA, SQIVND (reference sequence). The DNA of the CDR3 is TGTGCCAGTAGTCGCCTGGCTTGGAACACTGAAGCTTTCTTT. Protein sequence: CASSRLAWNTEAFF.

The chain is built from TRBV27 and TRBJ2-7; 11 bases are a match to TRBD1. This CDR3 is 15 amino acids long. J lost 4 bases, V lost 6 bases, and 8 bases had no gene match. Germline values: CDR1 MNHEY, CDR2 SMNVEV (reference sequence). CDR3 residues: CASRVGQGAYYEQYF. The CDR3 bases are TGTGCCAGCAGGGTCGGACAGGGGGCTTATTACGAGCAGTACTTC.

Concerning this clone: A read error may produce the germline difference seen at one junction end. The chain joins TRBV7-7 to TRBJ2-5; possibly TRBD2 for D (6 bases). Germline loops: CDR1 SSHAT, CDR2 FNYEAQ (reference sequence). CDR3 length: 16 amino acids. The CDR3 spells CASSLLSGGLGETQYF. The CDR3 coding sequence is TGTGCTAGCAGCTTACTTAGCGGAGGCCTAGGAGAGACCCAGTACTTC.

This clone occurred once. The chain combines TRBV9 with TRBJ2-2, with TRBD1 identical over 7 bases. CDR1 is SGDLS, CDR2 YYNGEE, per germline. CDR3 length: 16 residues. J lost 0 bases, V lost 2 bases, and 4 bases had no gene match. The CDR3 region is CASSVPGQPNTGELFF. For the CDR3, the DNA is TGTGCCAGCAGCGTCCCGGGACAGCCGAACACCGGGGAGCTGTTTTTT.

This clone was observed a few times. The chain combines TRBV10-3 with TRBJ1-1, with D perhaps matching TRBD1 (6 bases). Germline lookup yields CDR1 ENHRY and CDR2 SYGVKD. The V end was cut by 6 bases, the J end by 0 bases, with 8 bases between. This CDR3 has 13 residues. CDR3 coding DNA: TGTGCCATCAGGACAGGTTTGAACACTGAAGCTTTCTTT. This codes for CAIRTGLNTEAFF.

This clone was counted once. The chain's CDR3 is CASSLVGQGLDEQYF. The CDR3 DNA reads as TGTGCCAGCAGCTTAGTCGGACAGGGGTTAGACGAGCAGTACTTC. The V gene is TRBV7-2, the J gene TRBJ2-7; 9 positions match TRBD1. The V segment lost 1 base and the J segment 5 bases; nucleotides outside the gene matches: 6. Germline V CDR1 and CDR2: SGHTA, FQGNSA. The CDR3 spans 15 residues.

The rearrangement uses TRBV27 and TRBJ2-5; TRBD2 agrees at 13 bases. The CDR3 is made up of 16 amino acids. V was clipped by 5 bases and J by 2 bases; unmatched bases: 5. Germline values: CDR1 MNHEY, CDR2 SMNVEV (reference sequence). The CDR3 protein is CASSETSGGIQETQYF. CDR3 DNA: TGTGCCAGCAGTGAGACTAGCGGGGGGATTCAAGAGACCCAGTACTTC.

CDR3 protein: CASSVGDSSYEQYF. The CDR3 bases are TGTGCCAGCAGCGTAGGAGACAGCAGTTACGAGCAGTACTTC. V usage is TRBV9 and J usage is TRBJ2-7; TRBD1 is a possible D gene (5 bases). Germline CDR1 SGDLS, CDR2 YYNGEE. V lost 0 bases to trimming and J lost 4 bases, with 11 bases between them. There are 14 residues in the CDR3.

The chain joins TRBV15 to TRBJ2-1; the D gene is possibly TRBD1 (5 bases). The CDR3 extends over 17 amino acids. The germline CDR1 and CDR2 sequences are LNHNV and YYDKDF (reference sequence). Trimming removed 0 bases from V and 7 bases from J, with 19 bases in between. CDR3 bases: TGTGCCACCAGCAGAGATTCAGAATGGTCAGGGTATAATGAGCAGTTCTTC. Amino acid sequence: CATSRDSEWSGYNEQFF.

This chain links TRBV19 with TRBJ2-7; D is possibly TRBD2 (6 bases). With 9 bases removed from V and 3 bases from J, the gap between germline ends came to 21 bases. In germline, CDR1 is LNHDA, CDR2 SQIVND (reference sequence). CDR3 size: 15 residues. CDR3 amino acids: CASKMGGGALYEQYF. CDR3 bases: TGTGCCAGCAAAATGGGAGGTGGCGCACTCTACGAGCAGTACTTC.

This clone appeared a few times. This chain uses TRBV2 with TRBJ2-7; 12 bases agree with TRBD2. Germline V gene lookup returns CDR1 SNHLY and CDR2 FYNNEI. The CDR3 is 16 amino acids. V lost 7 bases, J lost 2 bases, and 9 bases stayed unmatched. This CDR3 reads CASTSTSGRPTYEQYF. DNA for the CDR3: TGTGCCAGCACCTCGACTAGCGGGAGACCCACCTACGAGCAGTACTTC.

V usage is TRBV27 and J usage is TRBJ2-7, with TRBD2 identical over 9 bases. CDR3 length: 17 residues. Germline V gene lookup returns CDR1 MNHEY and CDR2 SMNVEV (reference sequence). V was pared by 7 bases and J by 0 bases, with 13 bases of the junction left unmatched. CDR3 region: CASTRRFGGRDSYEQYF. In nucleotides, the CDR3 is TGTGCCAGCACTCGTCGGTTTGGCGGGAGGGACTCCTACGAGCAGTACTTC.

V and J are TRBV7-3 and TRBJ2-3; perhaps TRBD2 as D (6 bases). This CDR3 comprises 16 residues. Germline V gene lookup returns CDR1 SGHTA and CDR2 FQGTGA. Trimming cost V 0 bases and J 0 bases, with 10 bases left between them. The CDR3: CASSLTSGPSTDTQYF. In nucleotides, the CDR3 is TGTGCCAGCAGCTTAACTAGCGGACCTAGCACAGATACGCAGTATTTT.

This rearrangement joins TRBV15 to TRBJ2-1; 8 bases map to TRBD1. The ends lost 2 bases at V and 5 bases at J; junction bases unmatched: 8. Germline V gene sequence: CDR1 LNHNV, CDR2 YYDKDF (reference sequence). CDR3 length equals 16 residues. The CDR3 loop is CATSRYWMDRDNEQFF. The CDR3 bases are TGTGCCACCAGCAGATATTGGATGGACAGGGACAATGAGCAGTTCTTC.

V usage is TRBV28 and J usage is TRBJ1-5, with TRBD1 matching 8 bases. Trimming cost V 6 bases and J 6 bases; bases outside gene matches: 7. Germline assignment: CDR1 MDHEN and CDR2 SYDVKM. This CDR3 has 14 amino acids. For the CDR3, the DNA is TGTGCCAGCAGCCCGGACAGGGATAGTCAGCCCCAGCATTTT. As protein: CASSPDRDSQPQHF.

V and J are TRBV5-8 and TRBJ2-5; D is unresolved. The V gene lost 4 bases and the J gene lost 1 base, with 17 bases spanning the gap. Germline CDR1 reads SGHTS; CDR2 reads YDEGEE. This CDR3 region has 16 residues. Written as DNA, the CDR3 is TGTGCCAGCAGCCATCGTCTACGCGTCTTCCAAGAGACCCAGTACTTC. Its translation: CASSHRLRVFQETQYF.

The chain has TRBV19 and TRBJ1-1; 7 nucleotides align to TRBD1. CDR1 and CDR2 from the germline V gene are LNHDA and SQIVND (reference sequence). The CDR3 is made up of 15 amino acids. V lost 8 bases and J lost 1; bases outside the gene matches: 10. CDR3 coding DNA: TGTGCCAGTCGACTTGGGCAGGGGGGGAACACTGAAGCTTTCTTT. Translated: CASRLGQGGNTEAFF.

The J gene is TRBJ2-5, the V gene TRBV2, with D possibly being TRBD1 (6 bases). This CDR3 region has 15 residues. Trimming removed 6 bases at V and 5 bases at J, with 19 bases between. CDR1 SNHLY and CDR2 FYNNEI come from the germline V gene. CDR3 sequence (DNA): TGTGCCAGCAGGGGCGGGCAGGGGTATTTGGAGACCCAGTACTTC. This codes for CASRGGQGYLETQYF. Drawing the rest from reference TRBV2 and TRBJ2-5, the complete variable domain is EPEVTQTPSHQVTQMGQEVILRCVPISNHLYFYWYRQILGQKVEFLVSFYNNEISEKSEIFDDQFSVERPDGSNFTLKIRSTKLEDSAMYFCASRGGQGYLETQYFGPGTRLLVL.

The chain is built from TRBV27 and TRBJ1-2; D is unclear. This CDR3 region has 15 residues. Trimming removed 5 bases from V and 0 bases from J, with 13 bases in between. Germline V gene lookup returns CDR1 MNHEY and CDR2 SMNVEV (reference sequence). As DNA, the CDR3 is TGTGCCAGCAGTCTCACCAGCGGTTCTAACTATGGCTACACCTTC. This codes for CASSLTSGSNYGYTF.

This clone has a single count. V and J are TRBV7-3 and TRBJ2-1; 8 nucleotides match TRBD2. The ends lost 5 bases at V and 9 bases at J; junction bases unmatched: 9. The CDR3 totals 14 residues. From germline, CDR1 is SGHTA and CDR2 FQGTGA. The chain's CDR3 is CASSPGTSSGEQFF. The CDR3 bases are TGTGCCAGCAGCCCTGGGACTAGTTCGGGTGAGCAGTTCTTC. The whole variable domain, remainder taken from reference TRBV7-3 and TRBJ2-1, is GAGVSQTPSNKVTEKGKYVELRCDPISGHTALYWYRQSLGQGPEFLIYFQGTGAADDSGLPNDRFFAVRPEGSVSTLKIQRTERGDSAVYLCASSPGTSSGEQFFGPGTRLTVL.

This chain links TRBV6-5 with TRBJ1-1, with D unclear. There are 15 residues in the CDR3. The V end lost 0 bases, the J end lost 1 base, and 9 bases lay between the germline ends. Germline loops: CDR1 MNHEY, CDR2 SVGAGI. CDR3 residues: CASSYSRLPNTEAFF. The CDR3 nucleotides are TGTGCCAGCAGTTACTCGAGACTGCCGAACACTGAAGCTTTCTTT.

The V gene is TRBV7-9, the J gene TRBJ2-2, with 8 nucleotides matching TRBD1. The CDR3 covers 14 residues. Per the germline V gene, CDR1 is SEHNR and CDR2 is FQNEAQ (reference sequence). Trimming at V came to 5 bases and at J to 4 bases, leaving 3 bases not matched to a gene. For the CDR3, the DNA is TGTGCCAGCAGCAGAGGGACAGGCACCGGGGAGCTGTTTTTT. Protein product: CASSRGTGTGELFF.

This clone has only a few counts. The rearrangement joins TRBV21-1 to TRBJ2-3; no DNA check was done on the table's D call, TRBD2. TRBV21-1 is tagged as a pseudogene. This CDR3 contains 16 residues. The CDR3 DNA is TGTGCCAGCAGCAAAGTTCACGGGAGGGACCCAGATACGCAGTATTTT. Its protein product is CASSKVHGRDPDTQYF.

The V call is TRBV5-4, the J call TRBJ1-2; D unclear. The germline V and J ends were trimmed by 1 base and 4 bases, with 8 bases remaining between them. This CDR3 has 13 amino acids. Germline-derived CDR1 and CDR2 are SGHNT and YYREEE (reference sequence). CDR3 region: CASSLSGSYGYTF. In DNA, the CDR3 is TGTGCCAGCAGCTTGTCCGGGTCCTATGGCTACACCTTC.